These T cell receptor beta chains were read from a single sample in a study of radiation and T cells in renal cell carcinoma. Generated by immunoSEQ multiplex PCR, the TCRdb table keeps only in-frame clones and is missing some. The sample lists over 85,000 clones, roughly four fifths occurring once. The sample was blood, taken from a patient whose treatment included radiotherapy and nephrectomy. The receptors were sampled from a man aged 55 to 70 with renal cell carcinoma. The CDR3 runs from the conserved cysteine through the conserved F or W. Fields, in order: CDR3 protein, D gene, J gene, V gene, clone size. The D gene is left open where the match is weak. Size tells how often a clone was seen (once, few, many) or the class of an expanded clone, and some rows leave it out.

CDR3 protein: CASSQDWREAGTDTQYF
D gene: TRBD2
J gene: TRBJ2-3
V gene: TRBV4-1
clone size: few

CDR3 protein: CASSVSVRPALGGAFF
D gene: NA
J gene: TRBJ1-1
V gene: TRBV9
clone size: NA

CDR3 protein: CASSEKGWNTEAFF
D gene: NA
J gene: TRBJ1-1
V gene: TRBV2
clone size: once

CDR3 protein: CATGGLAVYNEQFF
D gene: TRBD2
J gene: TRBJ2-1
V gene: TRBV10-2
clone size: NA

CDR3 protein: CASSFWQGTQETQYF
D gene: NA
J gene: TRBJ2-5
V gene: TRBV5-1
clone size: NA

CDR3 protein: CASSLEVEGMNTEAFF
D gene: NA
J gene: TRBJ1-1
V gene: TRBV7-6
clone size: NA

CDR3 protein: CSVLGTGVYEQFF
D gene: TRBD1
J gene: TRBJ2-1
V gene: TRBV29-1
clone size: NA

CDR3 protein: CASSWDGNTEAFF
D gene: NA
J gene: TRBJ1-1
V gene: TRBV5-1
clone size: NA

CDR3 protein: CSCRSSGNPSQYF
D gene: TRBD2
J gene: TRBJ2-7
V gene: TRBV29-1
clone size: NA

CDR3 protein: CASRRGASPNEKLFF
D gene: TRBD1
J gene: TRBJ1-4
V gene: TRBV27
clone size: NA

CDR3 protein: CATSPRPSYEQYF
D gene: NA
J gene: TRBJ2-7
V gene: TRBV15
clone size: NA

CDR3 protein: CASSQTSGATDTQYF
D gene: TRBD2
J gene: TRBJ2-3
V gene: TRBV4-1
clone size: few

CDR3 protein: CASSLEGLDTQYF
D gene: NA
J gene: TRBJ2-3
V gene: TRBV5-5
clone size: once

CDR3 protein: CASSLGGQADTQYF
D gene: TRBD1
J gene: TRBJ2-3
V gene: TRBV5-4
clone size: few

CDR3 protein: CASSLVGFSKNIQYF
D gene: NA
J gene: TRBJ2-4
V gene: TRBV7-9
clone size: NA

CDR3 protein: CASRRERYNEQFF
D gene: NA
J gene: TRBJ2-1
V gene: TRBV27
clone size: NA

CDR3 protein: CASSFPGEQYF
D gene: NA
J gene: TRBJ2-7
V gene: TRBV28
clone size: NA

CDR3 protein: CASRDGPTYNEQFF
D gene: NA
J gene: TRBJ2-1
V gene: TRBV19
clone size: NA

CDR3 protein: CASSYVDGYTF
D gene: NA
J gene: TRBJ1-2
V gene: TRBV6-6
clone size: NA

CDR3 protein: CANSHIIPGTRVAETQYF
D gene: NA
J gene: TRBJ2-5
V gene: TRBV14
clone size: NA

CDR3 protein: CASSLRLAGRLLTGELFF
D gene: TRBD2
J gene: TRBJ2-2
V gene: TRBV7-8
clone size: NA

CDR3 protein: CASSKGTTNEKLFF
D gene: NA
J gene: TRBJ1-4
V gene: TRBV5-1
clone size: NA

CDR3 protein: CASSEGGLISGANVLTF
D gene: TRBD2
J gene: TRBJ2-6
V gene: TRBV6-1
clone size: NA

CDR3 protein: CASSNRGDTGELFF
D gene: TRBD1
J gene: TRBJ2-2
V gene: TRBV19
clone size: NA

CDR3 protein: CASSRTGEKLFF
D gene: NA
J gene: TRBJ1-4
V gene: TRBV6-1
clone size: NA

CDR3 protein: CASSQGEGDTLDQPQHF
D gene: NA
J gene: TRBJ1-5
V gene: TRBV14
clone size: NA

CDR3 protein: CASSVGLAGGLSNEQFF
D gene: TRBD2
J gene: TRBJ2-1
V gene: TRBV9
clone size: NA

CDR3 protein: CASGTGISEQYF
D gene: TRBD1
J gene: TRBJ2-7
V gene: TRBV19
clone size: once

CDR3 protein: CASSPDGTGELFF
D gene: NA
J gene: TRBJ2-2
V gene: TRBV9
clone size: NA

CDR3 protein: CASSPLGTGEGYTF
D gene: TRBD1
J gene: TRBJ1-2
V gene: TRBV18
clone size: NA

CDR3 protein: CASSKGLVYEQYF
D gene: TRBD2
J gene: TRBJ2-7
V gene: TRBV13
clone size: NA

CDR3 protein: CASSLSPGHNEQFF
D gene: NA
J gene: TRBJ2-1
V gene: TRBV27
clone size: NA

CDR3 protein: CASSIVFGLAEPNEQFF
D gene: TRBD2
J gene: TRBJ2-1
V gene: TRBV19
clone size: NA